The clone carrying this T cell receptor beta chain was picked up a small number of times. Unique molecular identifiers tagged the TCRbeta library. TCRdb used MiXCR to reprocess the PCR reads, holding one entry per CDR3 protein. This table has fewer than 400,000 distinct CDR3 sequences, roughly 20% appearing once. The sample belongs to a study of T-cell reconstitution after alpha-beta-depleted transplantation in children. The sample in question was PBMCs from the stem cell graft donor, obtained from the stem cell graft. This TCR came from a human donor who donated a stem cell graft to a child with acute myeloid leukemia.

The CDR3 region has the DNA TGCAGTGCTAGCTCCCTAGCCTACCAAGAGACCCAGTACTTC. Residues: CSASSLAYQETQYF. This sequence joins TRBV20-1 and TRBJ2-5; possibly TRBD2 for D (5 bases). Trimming cost V 3 bases and J 0 bases, with 11 bases left between them. Germline V gene lookup returns CDR1 DFQATT and CDR2 SNEGSKA (reference sequence). This CDR3 is built from 14 residues.